Listed here are 21 T cell receptor beta chains from one sample, sequenced in a study of T cells expressing NK-cell markers. TCRdb re-called the 5' RACE reads; one entry per CDR3 protein, DNA not given. Its listing shows 400,000 to 450,000 distinct CDR3 sequences. The sample taken for sequencing was blood T cells: a sorted CD56 or NKG2C T cell subset, CD4+ or CD8+ T cells, or bulk PBMC T cells (not recorded which). The receptors shown here come from a woman between 18 and 75 years old in good health.

This chain uses TRBV7-2 with TRBJ1-2. Germline V gene data show CDR1 as SGHTA and CDR2 as FQGNSA. The CDR3 covers 12 residues. CDR3 loop: CASSPSLVGYTF.

The genes are TRBV5-1 and TRBJ2-1; TCRdb outputs TRBD2, but without DNA this stays unchecked. This CDR3 has 16 residues. Germline V gene sequence: CDR1 SGHRS, CDR2 YFSETQ. The CDR3 region is CASSLGDSTRSQEQFF.

J is TRBJ2-1 and V is TRBV13; lacking DNA, the TRBD2 call made by TCRdb goes unchecked. Germline loops: CDR1 PRHDT, CDR2 FYEKMQ (reference sequence). This CDR3 spans 15 amino acids. The CDR3 protein is CASALGLRGVNEQFF.

The CDR3 loop reads CSVEPPRHLRSEAFF. The V and J genes are TRBV29-1 and TRBJ1-1; TCRdb returns TRBD1, unconfirmable since there is no DNA. The CDR3 is made up of 15 amino acids. Germline V gives CDR1 SQVTM, CDR2 ANQGSEA.

The chain combines TRBV7-9 with TRBJ1-2; without DNA, the TCRdb call of TRBD1 cannot be checked. CDR3 length: 13 amino acids. The germline gives CDR1 SEHNR, CDR2 FQNEAQ (reference sequence). CDR3 sequence: CASSLVPLNGYTF.

This chain uses TRBV6-1 with TRBJ1-5; the TCRdb D gene call, TRBD1, has no DNA to confirm it. Germline CDR1 is MNHNS and CDR2 is SASEGT. There are 14 residues in the CDR3. The CDR3 loop is CASSPARGAQPQHF.

V usage is TRBV20-1 and J usage is TRBJ1-5; TCRdb's D gene call, TRBD1, goes unchecked for lack of DNA. Germline loops: CDR1 DFQATT, CDR2 SNEGSKA (reference sequence). The CDR3 length is 14 residues. The CDR3 spells CSASADRTDQPQHF.

The rearrangement uses TRBV12-3 or TRBV12-4 and TRBJ1-2; TCRdb selects TRBD1, and the lack of DNA leaves this call unchecked. The CDR3 has 15 amino acids. This CDR3 is CASSLEQGLRGGYTF.

The rearrangement links TRBV12-3 or TRBV12-4 to TRBJ2-2; TCRdb indicates TRBD2, and absent DNA this call remains unverified. There are 15 residues in the CDR3. The CDR3 sequence: CASGGLAGITGELFF.

V gene TRBV20-1 combines with J gene TRBJ1-3; TCRdb proposes TRBD1, but this gene call is untestable without DNA. There are 15 residues in the CDR3. CDR1 and CDR2 from the germline V gene are DFQATT and SNEGSKA (reference sequence). The CDR3 loop is CSARVYGAAGNTIYF.

This sequence joins TRBV4-3 and TRBJ1-4; TCRdb names TRBD1, which stays unverified in the absence of DNA. This CDR3 has 15 residues. Germline V gives CDR1 LGHNA, CDR2 YSLEER. This CDR3 is CASSQLWEGAEKLFF.

This sequence joins TRBV12-3 or TRBV12-4 and TRBJ2-1; TCRdb returns TRBD2, unconfirmable since there is no DNA. The CDR3 extends over 11 amino acids. CDR3 region: CASSSGTQQFF.

The V gene is TRBV12-3 or TRBV12-4, the J gene TRBJ2-3. This CDR3 has 13 residues. CDR3 residues: CASNLGAIDTQYF.

The chain is built from TRBV6-5 and TRBJ1-4; checking the TCRdb D call of TRBD1 is not possible without DNA. Per germline, CDR1 MNHEY and CDR2 SVGAGI. The CDR3 sequence is 16 residues long. This CDR3 is CASSYSTGSTNEKLFF.

The CDR3 region is CASSLVFDRLQESTDTQYF. The chain has TRBV11-1 and TRBJ2-3; TCRdb's D call of TRBD1 is untestable without DNA. CDR3 size: 19 residues. Germline loops: CDR1 SGHAT, CDR2 FQDESV (reference sequence).

V and J are TRBV9 and TRBJ2-2. Germline assignment: CDR1 SGDLS and CDR2 YYNGEE. This CDR3 comprises 15 residues. CDR3: CASSVYGGNTGELFF.

This chain uses TRBV12-3 or TRBV12-4 with TRBJ1-1; TCRdb lists TRBD1, though no DNA is available to test this call. The CDR3 contains 15 residues. CDR3 protein: CASSPYRDRGNEAFF.

The V gene is TRBV24-1, the J gene TRBJ2-1; TCRdb proposes TRBD2, but this gene call is untestable without DNA. The CDR3 sequence is 17 residues long. Germline assignment: CDR1 KGHDR and CDR2 SFDVKD. The CDR3: CATSDPAGAHSYNEQFF.

The rearrangement joins TRBV20-1 to TRBJ1-1. CDR1 DFQATT and CDR2 SNEGSKA come from the germline V gene (reference sequence). This CDR3 comprises 11 residues. CDR3 protein: CSVWRNTEAFF.

CDR3 protein: CASSLRDDSYEQYF. The genes are TRBV5-1 and TRBJ2-7; TCRdb proposes TRBD1, but this gene call is untestable without DNA. From germline, CDR1 is SGHRS and CDR2 YFSETQ. This CDR3 has 14 amino acids.

CDR3 residues: CASSTDTQQETQYF. The chain employs TRBV7-9 and TRBJ2-5; the D call of TRBD1 rests on TCRdb alone, since no DNA is present to check it. There are 14 residues in the CDR3. In germline, CDR1 is SEHNR, CDR2 FQNEAQ (reference sequence). Using reference TRBV7-9 and TRBJ2-5 for the parts outside the CDR3, the full variable domain is DTGVSQNPRHKITKRGQNVTFRCDPISEHNRLYWYRQTLGQGPEFLTYFQNEAQLEKSRLLSDRFSAERPKGSFSTLEIQRTEQGDSAMYLCASSTDTQQETQYFGPGTRLLVL.